These T cell receptor beta chains were read from a single sample in a study of shared clonotypes between healthy human individuals. Measured with immunoSEQ multiplex PCR; TCRdb has only the in-frame clones, and not every one. The repertoire includes about 990,000 clones, 75% to 80% of them detected once, and roughly 0.65% sits in the top ten. The specimen sequenced was memory CD4+ T cells from PBMCs. These receptors were collected from a young man in good health. Some clones in this sample may be carry-over from other donors' samples. CDR3s include the opening cysteine and the closing phenylalanine or tryptophan. D genes are given only for firm matches.

d_call j_call v_call cdr3_aa
NA TRBJ2-6 TRBV5-1 CASSLEGHRTLGANVLTF
TRBD2 TRBJ2-7 TRBV14 CASSQGVSGSLEQYF
NA TRBJ2-5 TRBV29-1 CSVVEYGETQYF
NA TRBJ1-2 TRBV12-5 CASGLVAGDGNYGYTF
NA TRBJ2-7 TRBV10-3 CAISERASRTYEQYF
TRBD1 TRBJ2-1 TRBV5-1 CASSLRGQGLLSEQFF
NA TRBJ1-1 TRBV2 CARDLRGNTEAFF
NA TRBJ2-3 TRBV2 CASSEALSTDTQYF
TRBD1 TRBJ2-7 TRBV13 CASSTRTGTYEQYF
TRBD2 TRBJ2-1 TRBV7-6 CASSRMQPSGVQFF
NA TRBJ1-1 TRBV19 CASSIVGTLTEAFF
NA TRBJ2-2 TRBV10-2 CASSAQGNTGELFF
NA TRBJ2-7 TRBV19 CASSEAANTYEQYF
NA TRBJ2-5 TRBV7-9 CASSPRGRGLQETQYF
NA TRBJ1-2 TRBV7-3 CASRGSGFYGYTF
NA TRBJ2-2 TRBV5-1 CASSSRLADTGELFF
NA TRBJ1-4 TRBV18 CASSPPAGEKLFF
TRBD1 TRBJ1-2 TRBV5-4 CASSPTGEGYTF
NA TRBJ2-7 TRBV10-3 CAISELREYEQYF
NA TRBJ1-5 TRBV28 CASSLKRGGQPQHF
NA TRBJ2-7 TRBV6-1 CASSEGATLGLEQYF
TRBD1 TRBJ1-2 TRBV5-1 CASRNDRENGYTF
NA TRBJ2-1 TRBV4-2 CASSQRGRSSYNEQFF
NA TRBJ2-7 TRBV25-1 CASGSWEVRGQPYEQYF
TRBD2 TRBJ2-7 TRBV4-2 CASSQDSLTSGRIYEQYF
TRBD2 TRBJ2-1 TRBV4-1 CASSQYIVGTSGNNEQFF
NA TRBJ2-3 TRBV28 CASSTPQGGGTDTQYF
TRBD2 TRBJ2-5 TRBV9 CASSVSGSYGETQYF
NA TRBJ2-1 TRBV7-8 CASSPLQLGEQFF